The 12 T cell receptor beta chains below were found in one sample sequenced in a study of shared clonotypes between healthy human individuals. Produced via immunoSEQ multiplex PCR; TCRdb's table is partial and in-frame only. This sample has 400,000 to 600,000 clones, with about 75% found just once. The sample was PBMCs. The receptors were sampled from a middle-aged woman in good health. Some clones in this sample may be carry-over from other donors' samples.

The V gene is TRBV10-3, the J gene TRBJ1-1, with 7 bases fitting TRBD1. Trimming took 6 bases from V and 6 from J; bases not matched to a gene: 7. The germline gives CDR1 ENHRY, CDR2 SYGVKD. This CDR3 has 13 amino acids. CDR3 DNA sequence: TGTGCCATCAGAGACAGGGAGGGCGCTGAAGCTTTCTTT. Protein: CAIRDREGAEAFF.

This chain uses TRBV7-8 with TRBJ2-7, with D uncertain. The CDR3 contains 12 residues. Germline CDR1 is SGHVS and CDR2 is FQNEAQ. V lost 3 bases to trimming and J lost 4 bases, with 7 bases between them. DNA of the CDR3: TGTGCCAGCAGCTTTCTCCAATACGAGCAGTACTTC. Its translation: CASSFLQYEQYF. The complete variable domain, with remaining parts taken from reference TRBV7-8 and TRBJ2-7, reads GAGVSQSPRYKVAKRGQDVALRCDPISGHVSLFWYQQALGQGPEFLTYFQNEAQLDKSGLPSDRFFAERPEGSVSTLKIQRTQQEDSAVYLCASSFLQYEQYFGPGTRLTVT.

On this clone itself: Other DNA sequences of this sample code for an identical CDR3. The J gene is TRBJ1-2, the V gene TRBV9; D ambiguous. CDR1 is SGDLS and CDR2 is YYNGEE in the germline V gene. With 0 bases removed from V and 4 bases from J, the gap between germline ends came to 4 bases. There are 12 residues in the CDR3. As DNA, the CDR3 is TGTGCCAGCAGCGTAGGCGGCTATGGCTACACCTTC. Translating it yields CASSVGGYGYTF.

This clone was picked up one time. J is TRBJ2-2 and V is TRBV19; D gene unclear. V dropped 3 bases and J dropped 6 bases, with 23 bases sitting between them. The CDR3 is 18 amino acids. Germline CDR1 LNHDA, CDR2 SQIVND (reference sequence). CDR3 sequence (DNA): TGTGCCAGTAGTATGGGCCTTATTACCACGGAGAATCCCGGGGAGCTGTTTTTT. Translated: CASSMGLITTENPGELFF. Full variable domain (remainder filled in from reference TRBV19 and TRBJ2-2): DGGITQSPKYLFRKEGQNVTLSCEQNLNHDAMYWYRQDPGQGLRLIYYSQIVNDFQKGDIAEGYSVSREKKESFPLTVTSAQKNPTAFYLCASSMGLITTENPGELFFGEGSRLTVL.

The chain joins TRBV5-1 to TRBJ2-5; TRBD1 matches at 7 bases. CDR3 length: 14 residues. Per the germline V gene, CDR1 is SGHRS and CDR2 is YFSETQ. After removal of 3 bases from V and 5 bases from J, the junction contained 7 bases not matched to a gene. CDR3 sequence (DNA): TGCGCCAGCAGCTCACGACAGGGAAGGGAGACCCAGTACTTC. This translates into CASSSRQGRETQYF.

This chain uses TRBV28 with TRBJ2-7; the match to TRBD2 covers 8 bases. V lost 2 bases and J lost 1; bases outside the gene matches: 13. The germline V gene has CDR1 MDHEN and CDR2 SYDVKM. The CDR3 has 18 residues. The CDR3 loop is CASSLETSGPTRSYEQYF. In DNA, the CDR3 is TGTGCCAGCAGTTTAGAAACTAGCGGACCAACCCGATCCTACGAGCAGTACTTC.

This chain uses TRBV29-1 with TRBJ2-3; 7 positions match TRBD1. V shed 7 bases and J 6 bases; nucleotides not matched to a gene: 10. The CDR3 is 13 amino acids. Germline V gives CDR1 SQVTM, CDR2 ANQGSEA. CDR3 residues: CSGYRGDVDTQYF. The CDR3 DNA is TGCAGCGGTTACAGGGGAGATGTGGATACGCAGTATTTT.

V and J are TRBV9 and TRBJ1-2, with no clear D. Trimming stripped 1 base from V and 5 bases from J, with 15 bases between. The CDR3 consists of 15 residues. Germline V gene data show CDR1 as SGDLS and CDR2 as YYNGEE. CDR3 protein: CASSVSTRRRYGYTF. As DNA, the CDR3 is TGTGCCAGCAGCGTATCGACACGTAGACGGTATGGCTACACCTTC.

V and J are TRBV7-6 and TRBJ2-1; perhaps D is TRBD1 or TRBD2 (5 bases each). Germline assignment: CDR1 SGHVS and CDR2 FNYEAQ. The CDR3 has 18 amino acids. Deletions cut 1 base from V and 8 bases from J, with 24 bases between. The DNA of the CDR3 is TGTGCCAGCAGCTTAGGGCCCGGGGCCCGATCGCATGGCTATGAGCAGTTCTTC. It encodes CASSLGPGARSHGYEQFF.

The V gene is TRBV27, the J gene TRBJ2-7; tentatively, D is TRBD2 (5 bases). This CDR3 is built from 13 residues. Germline values: CDR1 MNHEY, CDR2 SMNVEV (reference sequence). The V end was cut by 4 bases, the J end by 2 bases, with 9 bases between. The CDR3 DNA follows: TGTGCCAGCAGTTCCGGGGTTCCCTACGAGCAGTACTTC. This encodes CASSSGVPYEQYF.

The rearrangement links TRBV27 to TRBJ2-1, with no clear D. The CDR3 runs 15 residues. In germline, CDR1 is MNHEY, CDR2 SMNVEV (reference sequence). Trimming removed 4 bases at V and 11 bases at J, with 21 bases between. The CDR3 DNA reads as TGTGCCAGCAGTTCGGGTGGTAGGGCCATGGTTAAGCAGTTCTTC. This gives the protein CASSSGGRAMVKQFF.

A word on this clone: Being one base from a much bigger clone, this may be a read error. The DNA for the CDR3 is TGTGCCAGCAGTCTTCCAGGGTTTAGCAATCAGCCCCGGCATTTT. Translation gives CASSLPGFSNQPRHF. The chain is built from TRBV28 and TRBJ1-5; weak D call: TRBD1 (5 bases). The CDR3 spans 15 residues. Germline V gives CDR1 MDHEN, CDR2 SYDVKM. The full variable domain, rest sourced from reference TRBV28 and TRBJ1-5, is DVKVTQSSRYLVKRTGEKVFLECVQDMDHENMFWYRQDPGLGLRLIYFSYDVKMKEKGDIPEGYSVSREKKERFSLILESASTNQTSMYLCASSLPGFSNQPRHFGDGTRLSIL.